The source of this TCR beta chain is a study of blood T cell repertoires in COVID-19. Germline assignment: CDR1 MNHNY and CDR2 SVGAGI (reference sequence). The V segment lost 4 bases and the J segment 1 base; nucleotides outside the gene matches: 3. CDR3 length: 15 residues. Sequenced by immunoSEQ multiplex PCR; TCRdb stores in-frame clones only, minus some. The sample lists approximately 120,000 clones; about 85% were seen once. The J gene is TRBJ2-1, the V gene TRBV6-6, with 8 positions matching TRBD2. The sample consisted of peripheral blood. This TCR derives from a human donor in a cohort sampled during active COVID-19. The CDR3 DNA follows: TGTGCCAGCAGTTTCGCGGGGGGATCCTACAATGAGCAGTTCTTC. This translates into CASSFAGGSYNEQFF.